The clone carrying this T cell receptor beta chain turned up a few times. What it binds is unknown. Primers included in the PCR were 60 Vbeta and 13 Jbeta primers. The repertoire was sequenced with immunoSEQ multiplex PCR; TCRdb's copy has only in-frame clones and lacks some. Of more than 150,000 clones in the sample, approximately 82% were seen once. V lost 5 bases to trimming and J lost 1 base, with 11 bases between them. From germline, CDR1 is MNHEY and CDR2 SMNVEV (reference sequence). The CDR3 is 14 residues long. The data were taken from a study of cytomegalovirus exposure and HLA in healthy donors. Study as a whole: Early released data had roughly 81 million unique TCRs, all coming from HLA-typed donors. Genotyping showed roughly 86% of 398 donors falling in the Caucasian-associated ancestry cluster. Points from the study as a whole: An analysis done earlier found most TCR beta V segments productive about 90% or about 30% of the time.

The sequenced sample was PBMCs. This rearrangement joins TRBV27 to TRBJ1-1; the D is unclear. The sequence was collected from a girl aged 2 to 9 in good health and CMV-seropositive. CDR3 DNA: TGTGCCAGCAGTCAGCAGGCCCCGAACACTGAAGCTTTCTTT. Translation gives CASSQQAPNTEAFF.